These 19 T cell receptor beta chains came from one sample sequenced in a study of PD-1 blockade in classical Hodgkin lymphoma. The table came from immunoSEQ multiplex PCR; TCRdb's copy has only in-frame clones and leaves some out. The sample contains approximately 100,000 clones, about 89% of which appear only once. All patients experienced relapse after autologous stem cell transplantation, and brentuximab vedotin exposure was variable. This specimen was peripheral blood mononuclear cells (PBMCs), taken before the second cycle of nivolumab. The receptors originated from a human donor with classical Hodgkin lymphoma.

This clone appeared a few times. The CDR3, as DNA: TGTGCCAGCAGTGGGACTAGCGGGGGAAAGACCCAGTACTTC. Protein: CASSGTSGGKTQYF. V usage is TRBV2 and J usage is TRBJ2-5, with 13 bases lining up with TRBD2. Germline V gives CDR1 SNHLY, CDR2 FYNNEI. Losses at the gene ends were 4 bases for V and 6 bases for J; bases not matched to a gene: 2. The CDR3 length is 14 residues.

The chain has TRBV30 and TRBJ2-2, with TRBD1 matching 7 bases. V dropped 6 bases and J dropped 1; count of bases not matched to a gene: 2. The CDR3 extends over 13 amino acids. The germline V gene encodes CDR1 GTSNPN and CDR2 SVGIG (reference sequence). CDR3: CACRGWNTGELFF. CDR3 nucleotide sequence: TGTGCCTGCAGGGGGTGGAACACCGGGGAGCTGTTTTTT.

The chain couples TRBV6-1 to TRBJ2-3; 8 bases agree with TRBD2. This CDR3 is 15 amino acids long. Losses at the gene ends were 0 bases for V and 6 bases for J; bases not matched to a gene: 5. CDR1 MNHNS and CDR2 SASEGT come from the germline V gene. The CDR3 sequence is CASSEAAGGGDTQYF. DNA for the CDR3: TGTGCCAGCAGTGAAGCGGCGGGGGGCGGGGATACGCAGTATTTT.

CDR3 sequence: CASSARIGANYGYTF. DNA for the CDR3: TGTGCCAGCAGCGCCCGTATTGGGGCTAACTATGGCTACACCTTC. The chain joins TRBV9 to TRBJ1-2; D is ambiguous. Looked up from germline, CDR1 is SGDLS and CDR2 is YYNGEE. Trimming shortened V by 3 bases and J by 0 bases, and 12 bases separated the two germline ends. The CDR3 runs to 15 residues.

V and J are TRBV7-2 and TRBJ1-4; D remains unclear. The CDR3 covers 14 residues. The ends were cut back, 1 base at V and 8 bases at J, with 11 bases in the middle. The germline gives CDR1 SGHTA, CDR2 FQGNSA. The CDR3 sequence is CASSLDGPQEKLFF. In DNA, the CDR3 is TGTGCCAGCAGCTTAGACGGGCCTCAGGAAAAACTGTTTTTT.

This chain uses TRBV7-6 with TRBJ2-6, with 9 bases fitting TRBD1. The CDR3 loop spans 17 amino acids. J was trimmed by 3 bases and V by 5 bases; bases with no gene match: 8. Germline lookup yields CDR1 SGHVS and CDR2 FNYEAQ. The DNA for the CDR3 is TGTGCCAGCAGCCCACAACAGGGGGCGTTTGGGGCCAACGTCCTGACTTTC. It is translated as CASSPQQGAFGANVLTF.

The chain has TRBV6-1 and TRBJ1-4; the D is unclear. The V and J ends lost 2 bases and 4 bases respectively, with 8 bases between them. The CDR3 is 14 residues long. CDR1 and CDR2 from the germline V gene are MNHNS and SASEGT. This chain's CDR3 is CASSESGVNEKLFF. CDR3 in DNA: TGTGCCAGCAGTGAATCAGGCGTTAATGAAAAACTGTTTTTT.

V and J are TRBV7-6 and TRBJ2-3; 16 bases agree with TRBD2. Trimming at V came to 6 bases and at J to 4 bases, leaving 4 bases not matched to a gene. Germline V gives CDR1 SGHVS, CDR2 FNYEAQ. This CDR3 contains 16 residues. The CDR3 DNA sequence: TGTGCCAGCAGGATAGGGACTAGCGGGGGGGCAGATACGCAGTATTTT. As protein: CASRIGTSGGADTQYF.

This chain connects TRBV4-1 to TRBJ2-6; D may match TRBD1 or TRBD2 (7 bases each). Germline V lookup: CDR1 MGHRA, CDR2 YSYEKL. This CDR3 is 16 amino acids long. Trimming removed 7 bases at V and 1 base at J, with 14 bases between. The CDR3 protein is CASNQGEGSGANVLTF. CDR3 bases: TGCGCCAGCAATCAGGGGGAGGGGTCTGGGGCCAACGTCCTGACTTTC.

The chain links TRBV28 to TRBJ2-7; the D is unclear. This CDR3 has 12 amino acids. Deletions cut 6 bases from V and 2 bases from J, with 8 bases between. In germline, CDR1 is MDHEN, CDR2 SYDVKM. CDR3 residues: CASRRAPYEQYF. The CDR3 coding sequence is TGTGCCAGCAGAAGGGCCCCCTACGAGCAGTACTTC.

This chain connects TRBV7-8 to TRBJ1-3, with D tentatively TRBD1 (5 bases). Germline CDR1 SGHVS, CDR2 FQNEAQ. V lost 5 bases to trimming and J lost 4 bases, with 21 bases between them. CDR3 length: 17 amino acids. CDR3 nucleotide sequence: TGTGCCAGCAGCCCGACGAGGTTGGGCCGGGGGGGAAACACCATATATTTT. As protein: CASSPTRLGRGGNTIYF. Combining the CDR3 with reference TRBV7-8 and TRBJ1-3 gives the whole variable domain GAGVSQSPRYKVAKRGQDVALRCDPISGHVSLFWYQQALGQGPEFLTYFQNEAQLDKSGLPSDRFFAERPEGSVSTLKIQRTQQEDSAVYLCASSPTRLGRGGNTIYFGEGSWLTVV.

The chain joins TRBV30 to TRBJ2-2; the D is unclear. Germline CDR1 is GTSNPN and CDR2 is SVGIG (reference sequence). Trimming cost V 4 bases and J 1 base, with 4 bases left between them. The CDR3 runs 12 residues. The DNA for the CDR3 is TGTGCCTGGACCATGAACACCGGGGAGCTGTTTTTT. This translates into CAWTMNTGELFF.

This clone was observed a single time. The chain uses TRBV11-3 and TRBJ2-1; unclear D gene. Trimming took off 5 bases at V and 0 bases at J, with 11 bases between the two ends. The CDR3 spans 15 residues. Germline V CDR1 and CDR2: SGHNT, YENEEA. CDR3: CASSPQISSYNEQFF. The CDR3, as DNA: TGTGCCAGCAGCCCGCAGATTAGCTCCTACAATGAGCAGTTCTTC.

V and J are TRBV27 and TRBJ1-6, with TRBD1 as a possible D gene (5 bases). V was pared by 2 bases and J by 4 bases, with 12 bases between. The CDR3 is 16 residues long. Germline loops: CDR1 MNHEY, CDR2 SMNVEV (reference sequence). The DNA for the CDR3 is TGTGCCAGCAGTTTAGGGGGGACGCCATATAATTCACCCCTCCACTTT. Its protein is CASSLGGTPYNSPLHF.

The CDR3 coding sequence is TGTGCCAGCAGCAGACTAGCGGGGGGGCCCGTGCAGTTCTTC. Translating gives CASSRLAGGPVQFF. This chain uses TRBV9 with TRBJ2-1; 14 bases are shared with TRBD2. Germline V gene data show CDR1 as SGDLS and CDR2 as YYNGEE. V lost 4 bases to trimming and J lost 12 bases; unmatched junction nucleotides: 6. CDR3 length: 14 residues.

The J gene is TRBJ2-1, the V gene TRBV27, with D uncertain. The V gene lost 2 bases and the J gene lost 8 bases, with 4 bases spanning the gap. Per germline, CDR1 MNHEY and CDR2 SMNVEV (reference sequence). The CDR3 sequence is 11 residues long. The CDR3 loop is CASSLGYEQFF. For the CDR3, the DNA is TGTGCCAGCAGTTTAGGGTATGAGCAGTTCTTC.

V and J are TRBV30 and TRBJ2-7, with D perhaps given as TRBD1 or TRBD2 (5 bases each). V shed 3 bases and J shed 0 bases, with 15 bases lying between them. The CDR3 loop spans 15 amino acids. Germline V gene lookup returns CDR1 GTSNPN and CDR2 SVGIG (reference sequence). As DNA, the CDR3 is TGTGCCTGGAGCCCCAACGCAGGGAGCTCCTACGAGCAGTACTTC. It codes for CAWSPNAGSSYEQYF.

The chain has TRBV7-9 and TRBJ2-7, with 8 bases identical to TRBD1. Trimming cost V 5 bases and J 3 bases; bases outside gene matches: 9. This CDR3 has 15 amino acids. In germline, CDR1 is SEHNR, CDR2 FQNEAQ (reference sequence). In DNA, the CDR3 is TGTGCCAGCAGCCAAGGACAGGGAAAAGGCTACGAGCAGTACTTC. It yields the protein CASSQGQGKGYEQYF.

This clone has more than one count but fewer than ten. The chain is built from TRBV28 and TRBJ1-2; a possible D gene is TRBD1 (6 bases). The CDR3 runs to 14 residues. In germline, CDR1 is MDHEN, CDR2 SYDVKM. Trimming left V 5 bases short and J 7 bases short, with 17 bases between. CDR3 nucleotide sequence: TGTGCCAGCAGTCAGACAGGACTGGGGGTTGGCTACACCTTC. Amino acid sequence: CASSQTGLGVGYTF.